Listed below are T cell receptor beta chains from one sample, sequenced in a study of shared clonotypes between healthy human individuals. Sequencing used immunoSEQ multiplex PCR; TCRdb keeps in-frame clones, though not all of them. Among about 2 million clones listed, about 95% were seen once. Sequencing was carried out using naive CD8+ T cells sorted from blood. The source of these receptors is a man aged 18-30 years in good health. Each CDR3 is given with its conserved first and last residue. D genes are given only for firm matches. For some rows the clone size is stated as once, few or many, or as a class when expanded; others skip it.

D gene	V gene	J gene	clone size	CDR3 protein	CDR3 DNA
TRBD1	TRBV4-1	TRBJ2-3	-	CASSQMDRGADTQYF	TGCGCCAGCAGCCAAATGGACAGGGGAGCAGATACGCAGTATTTT
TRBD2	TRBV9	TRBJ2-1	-	CASSDGTSGGASPYNEQFF	TGTGCCAGCAGCGACGGGACTAGCGGGGGGGCAAGTCCGTACAATGAGCAGTTCTTC
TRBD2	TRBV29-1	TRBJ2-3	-	CSVVPLAGGPGTDTQYF	TGCAGCGTTGTCCCCCTAGCGGGAGGGCCAGGGACAGATACGCAGTATTTT
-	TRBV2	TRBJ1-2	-	CASSGVDYGYTF	TGTGCCAGCAGCGGAGTAGACTATGGCTACACCTTC
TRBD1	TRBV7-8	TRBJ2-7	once	CASSAQGVGIEQYF	TGTGCCAGCAGCGCACAGGGGGTGGGGATCGAGCAGTACTTC
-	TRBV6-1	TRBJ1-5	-	CASSNNQPQHF	TGTGCCAGCAGTAACAATCAGCCCCAGCATTTT
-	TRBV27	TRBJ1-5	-	CASSWSSYSNQPQHF	TGTGCCAGCAGTTGGTCCAGCTATAGCAATCAGCCCCAGCATTTT
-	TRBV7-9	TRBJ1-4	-	CASSQDGAIEKLFF	TGTGCCAGCAGCCAGGACGGTGCTATTGAAAAACTGTTTTTT
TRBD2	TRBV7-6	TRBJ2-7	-	CASSLGGAGSYEQYF	TGTGCCAGCAGCTTAGGAGGAGCGGGATCCTACGAGCAGTACTTC
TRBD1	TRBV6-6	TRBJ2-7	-	CATGDRGQYEQYF	TGTGCCACTGGCGACAGGGGGCAATACGAGCAGTACTTC
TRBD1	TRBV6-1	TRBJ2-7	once	CASSVRDSSYEQYF	TGTGCCAGCAGTGTTAGGGACAGCTCCTACGAGCAGTACTTC
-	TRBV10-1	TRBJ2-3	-	CASSESDNSYSTDTQYF	TGCGCCAGCAGTGAGAGTGACAACAGCTATAGCACAGATACGCAGTATTTT
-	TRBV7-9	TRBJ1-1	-	CASSTEMNTEAFF	TGTGCCAGCAGCACGGAGATGAACACTGAAGCTTTCTTT
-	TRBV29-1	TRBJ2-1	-	CSSSPGVSPRNEQFF	TGCAGCTCTAGCCCCGGGGTTTCCCCTCGGAATGAGCAGTTCTTC
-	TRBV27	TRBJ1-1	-	CASSLSRTPMNTEAFF	TGTGCCAGCAGTTTATCCCGGACTCCCATGAACACTGAAGCTTTCTTT
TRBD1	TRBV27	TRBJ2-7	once	CASSDRGWEQYF	TGTGCCAGCAGCGACAGGGGTTGGGAGCAGTACTTC
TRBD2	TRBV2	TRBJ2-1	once	CASSELAGGDEQFF	TGTGCCAGCAGTGAACTAGCGGGAGGGGATGAGCAGTTCTTC
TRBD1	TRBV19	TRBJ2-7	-	CASRGPGQGLYEQYF	TGTGCCAGTAGGGGACCGGGACAGGGGCTGTACGAGCAGTACTTC
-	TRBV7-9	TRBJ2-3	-	CASSFENRLEDTQYF	TGTGCCAGCAGCTTCGAAAACAGGCTCGAAGATACGCAGTATTTT
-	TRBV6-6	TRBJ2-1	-	CASSLRLEPTYNEQFF	TGTGCCAGCAGTTTACGACTAGAACCGACCTACAATGAGCAGTTCTTC
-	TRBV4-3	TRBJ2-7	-	CASSPQVGYEQYF	TGCGCCAGCAGCCCCCAAGTTGGCTACGAGCAGTACTTC
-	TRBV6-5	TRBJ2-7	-	CASSYSKGRVIYEQYF	TGTGCCAGCAGTTACTCGAAGGGCAGGGTGATCTACGAGCAGTACTTC
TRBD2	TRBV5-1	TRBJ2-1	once	CASSLSSGYYNEQFF	TGCGCCAGCAGCTTGTCTAGCGGTTACTACAATGAGCAGTTCTTC
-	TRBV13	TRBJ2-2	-	CASSGTRPNTGELFF	TGTGCCAGCAGTGGGACGAGACCGAACACCGGGGAGCTGTTTTTT
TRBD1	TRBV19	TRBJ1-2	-	CASSIRTGDGYTF	TGTGCCAGTAGTATCCGGACAGGGGATGGCTACACCTTC
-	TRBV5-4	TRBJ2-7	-	CASSLGPWVEQYF	TGTGCCAGCAGCTTAGGACCTTGGGTCGAGCAGTACTTC
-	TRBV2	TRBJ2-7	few	CASSVHPYEQYF	TGTGCCAGCAGTGTACACCCTTACGAGCAGTACTTC
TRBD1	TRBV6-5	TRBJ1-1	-	CASADRGRNTEAFF	TGTGCCAGCGCGGACAGGGGACGGAACACTGAAGCTTTCTTT
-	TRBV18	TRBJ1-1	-	CASSPPDRTEAFF	TGTGCCAGCTCACCACCCGACCGAACTGAAGCTTTCTTT
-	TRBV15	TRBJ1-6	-	CATSRDLWSPLHF	TGTGCCACCAGCAGAGATCTGTGGTCACCCCTCCACTTT
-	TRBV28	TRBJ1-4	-	CASSFPGNVDWEKLFF	TGTGCCAGCAGTTTCCCTGGGAACGTTGATTGGGAAAAACTGTTTTTT
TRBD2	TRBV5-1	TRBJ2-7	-	CASSSGTSGAYEQYF	TGCGCCAGCAGCTCAGGGACTAGCGGGGCCTACGAGCAGTACTTC
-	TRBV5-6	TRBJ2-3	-	CASSEGATDTQYF	TGTGCCAGCAGCGAGGGAGCTACAGATACGCAGTATTTT
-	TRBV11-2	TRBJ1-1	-	CASSFEVNTEAFF	TGTGCCAGCAGCTTCGAAGTGAACACTGAAGCTTTCTTT
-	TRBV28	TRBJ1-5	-	CASRTNSNQPQHF	TGTGCCAGCAGAACGAATAGCAATCAGCCCCAGCATTTT
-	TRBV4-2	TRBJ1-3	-	CASSQESMRTIYF	TGTGCCAGCAGCCAAGAATCGATGCGAACCATATATTTT
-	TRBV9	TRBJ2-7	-	CASSLGGASSYEQYF	TGTGCCAGCAGCCTGGGCGGGGCAAGCTCCTACGAGCAGTACTTC
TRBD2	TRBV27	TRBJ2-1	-	CASSLRTSGNEQFF	TGTGCCAGCAGCCTACGGACTAGCGGGAATGAGCAGTTCTTC
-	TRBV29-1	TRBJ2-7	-	CSVTDSSYEQYF	TGCAGCGTAACCGACAGCTCCTACGAGCAGTACTTC
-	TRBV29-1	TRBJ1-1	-	CSGIPEGGKNTEAFF	TGCAGCGGTATCCCGGAAGGGGGGAAGAACACTGAAGCTTTCTTT
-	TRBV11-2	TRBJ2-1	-	CASSPDYSSYNEQFF	TGTGCCAGCAGCCCAGACTATTCCTCCTACAATGAGCAGTTCTTC